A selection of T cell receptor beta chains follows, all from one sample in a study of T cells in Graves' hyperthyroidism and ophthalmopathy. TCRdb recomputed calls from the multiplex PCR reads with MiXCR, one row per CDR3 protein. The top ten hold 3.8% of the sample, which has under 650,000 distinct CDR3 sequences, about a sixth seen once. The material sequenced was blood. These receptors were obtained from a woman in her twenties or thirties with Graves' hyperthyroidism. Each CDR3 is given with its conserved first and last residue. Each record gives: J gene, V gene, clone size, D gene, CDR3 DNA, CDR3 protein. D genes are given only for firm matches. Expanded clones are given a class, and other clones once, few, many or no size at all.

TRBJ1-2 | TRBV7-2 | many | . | TGTGCCAGCAGCCCAGGGCTGCCATCAGGGGGCTACACCTTC | CASSPGLPSGGYTF
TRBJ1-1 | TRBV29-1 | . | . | TGCAGCGTCATACCCAGGGACAACCCTGATACTGCTTTCTTT | CSVIPRDNPDTAFF
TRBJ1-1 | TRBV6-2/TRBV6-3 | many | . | TGTGCCAGCAGTACCAATCAGGTTTCGGTCACTGAAGCTTTCTTT | CASSTNQVSVTEAFF
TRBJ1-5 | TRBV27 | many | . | TGTGCCAGCAGGCTCTTGGCCGGGGGCTCTCAGCCCCAGCATTTT | CASRLLAGGSQPQHF
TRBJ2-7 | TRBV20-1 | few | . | TGCAGTGCTACCGACAGAACAGGTTTTAGCTACGAGCAGTACTTC | CSATDRTGFSYEQYF
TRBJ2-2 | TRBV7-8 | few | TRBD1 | TGTGCCAGCAGCCTTCGGACAGGGACGTTTTCTACCGGGGAGCTGTTTTTT | CASSLRTGTFSTGELFF
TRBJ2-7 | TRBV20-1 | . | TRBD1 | TGCAGTGCCAGACCGGGACAGGGGACCTACGAGCAGTACTTC | CSARPGQGTYEQYF
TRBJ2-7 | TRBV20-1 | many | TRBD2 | TGCAGTGCTACTCAAAGCGGGAGTGGGTACGAGCAGTACTTC | CSATQSGSGYEQYF
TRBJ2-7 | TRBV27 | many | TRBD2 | TGTGCCAGCAGACCTCTCGGGACTAGCGGGAAGGGATACGAGCAGTACTTC | CASRPLGTSGKGYEQYF
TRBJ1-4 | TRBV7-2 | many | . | TGTGCCAGCAGCCCCGGACAGTCTAATGAAAAACTGTTTTTT | CASSPGQSNEKLFF